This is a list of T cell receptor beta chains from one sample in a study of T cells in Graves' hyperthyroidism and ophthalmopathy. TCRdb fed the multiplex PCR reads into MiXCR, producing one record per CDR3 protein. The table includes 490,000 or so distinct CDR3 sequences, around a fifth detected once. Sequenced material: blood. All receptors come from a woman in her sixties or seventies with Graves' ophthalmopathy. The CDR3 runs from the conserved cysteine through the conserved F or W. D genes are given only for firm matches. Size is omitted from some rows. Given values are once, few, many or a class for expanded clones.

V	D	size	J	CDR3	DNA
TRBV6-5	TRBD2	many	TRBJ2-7	CASSYSELAVYEQYF	TGTGCCAGCAGTTACTCAGAACTAGCGGTCTACGAGCAGTACTTC
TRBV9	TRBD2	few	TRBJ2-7	CASSPIAGGSSYEQYF	TGTGCCAGCAGCCCCATAGCGGGAGGTAGCTCCTACGAGCAGTACTTC
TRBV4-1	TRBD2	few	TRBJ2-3	CASSRGLAGTTDTQYF	TGCGCCAGCAGCCGAGGACTAGCGGGGACCACAGATACGCAGTATTTT
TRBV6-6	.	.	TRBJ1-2	CASSYLQGANYGYTF	TGTGCCAGCAGTTACTTACAGGGTGCTAACTATGGCTACACCTTC
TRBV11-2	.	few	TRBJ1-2	CASSLGVRGWDGYTF	TGTGCCAGCAGCTTAGGGGTCAGGGGCTGGGATGGCTACACCTTC
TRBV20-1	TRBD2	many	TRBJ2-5	CSARLAGVETQYF	TGCAGTGCTAGGCTAGCGGGAGTCGAGACCCAGTACTTC
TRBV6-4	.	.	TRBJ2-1	CASKGSYYNEQFF	TGTGCCAGCAAAGGGAGCTATTACAATGAGCAGTTCTTC
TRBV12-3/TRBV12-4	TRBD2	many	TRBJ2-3	CASSTSGSHTQYF	TGTGCCAGCAGTACGAGCGGGAGCCATACGCAGTATTTT
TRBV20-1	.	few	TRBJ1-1	CSARVWGKGTEAFF	TGCAGTGCTAGAGTCTGGGGTAAGGGCACTGAAGCTTTCTTT
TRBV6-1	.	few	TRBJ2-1	CASTSGPSPGDNEQFF	TGTGCCAGCACCTCAGGACCGTCCCCCGGGGACAATGAGCAGTTCTTC
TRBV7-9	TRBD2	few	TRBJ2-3	CASSLDRRAGGLPRDTQYF	TGTGCCAGCAGCTTAGATAGGCGAGCGGGAGGATTACCGAGAGATACGCAGTATTTT
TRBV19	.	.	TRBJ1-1	CASSMGFGARNTEAFF	TGTGCCAGTAGTATGGGTTTCGGGGCCAGGAACACTGAAGCTTTCTTT
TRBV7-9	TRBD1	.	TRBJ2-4	CASSRQGASAKNIQYF	TGTGCCAGCAGCAGACAGGGGGCATCGGCCAAAAACATTCAGTACTTC
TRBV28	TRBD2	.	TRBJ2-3	CASSQVSGTSTDTQYF	TGTGCCAGCAGCCAAGTTAGCGGGACTAGCACAGATACGCAGTATTTT
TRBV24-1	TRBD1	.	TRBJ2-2	CATSEAGTATGELFF	TGTGCCACCAGTGAGGCCGGGACAGCCACCGGGGAGCTGTTTTTT
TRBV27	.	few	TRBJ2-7	CASSLGTDPSYEQYF	TGTGCCAGCAGCCTCGGGACTGATCCTTCCTACGAGCAGTACTTC